The 5 T cell receptor beta chains presented below share a single source sample, sequenced in a study of blood T cell repertoires in COVID-19. Here immunoSEQ multiplex PCR was the method, and the copy in TCRdb shows in-frame clones only, minus some. The repertoire consists of under 200,000 clones, with 82% occurring once and the leading ten covering about 8%. The specimen was peripheral blood. These receptor sequences come from a woman aged 60-75 years with COVID-19, enrolled during active disease.

The chain employs TRBV5-5 and TRBJ1-1; 9 bases are shared with TRBD1. With 4 bases clipped from V and 1 base from J, the junction kept 5 bases outside the gene matches. Germline V gene lookup returns CDR1 SGHKS and CDR2 YYEKEE (reference sequence). This CDR3 comprises 15 residues. The CDR3 here is CASSRPGQGNTEAFF. The CDR3 DNA follows: TGTGCCAGCAGCCGACCGGGACAGGGGAACACTGAAGCTTTCTTT.

This chain uses TRBV7-2 with TRBJ2-7; the match to TRBD1 covers 9 bases. The CDR3 runs 12 residues. Looked up from germline, CDR1 is SGHTA and CDR2 is FQGNSA. The J segment lost 10 bases and the V segment lost 5 bases, leaving 6 bases of the junction unmatched. The CDR3 coding sequence is TGTGCCAGCAGCACGGGACAGGGCGCCCAGTACTTC. Its translation: CASSTGQGAQYF.

The V call is TRBV4-3, the J call TRBJ2-2; 8 bases match TRBD2. The CDR3 consists of 16 residues. In germline, CDR1 is LGHNA, CDR2 YSLEER. V was pared by 0 bases and J by 5 bases, with 5 bases of the junction left unmatched. The CDR3: CASSQDQAGETGELFF. As DNA, the CDR3 is TGCGCCAGCAGCCAAGATCAAGCGGGAGAAACCGGGGAGCTGTTTTTT.

The chain joins TRBV5-4 to TRBJ2-2, with TRBD2 as a possible D gene (6 bases). With 0 bases removed from V and 7 bases from J, the gap between germline ends came to 13 bases. There are 15 residues in the CDR3. Germline V lookup: CDR1 SGHNT, CDR2 YYREEE (reference sequence). The CDR3: CASSLEGAGYGELFF. In DNA form, the CDR3 reads TGTGCCAGCAGCTTGGAAGGAGCGGGCTACGGGGAGCTGTTTTTT. Based on the CDR3 plus reference TRBV5-4 and TRBJ2-2, the full variable domain is ETGVTQSPTHLIKTRGQQVTLRCSSQSGHNTVSWYQQALGQGPQFIFQYYREEENGRGNFPPRFSGLQFPNYSSELNVNALELDDSALYLCASSLEGAGYGELFFGEGSRLTVL.

This chain connects TRBV4-1 to TRBJ2-5; D possibly corresponds to TRBD2 (7 bases). The CDR3 loop spans 16 amino acids. Trimming pared 1 base from V and 4 bases from J, leaving 16 bases between. The germline CDR1 and CDR2 sequences are MGHRA and YSYEKL. CDR3 sequence reads: CASSQAGTGRGETQYF. CDR3 coding DNA: TGCGCCAGCAGCCAAGCGGGCACAGGGAGGGGAGAGACCCAGTACTTC.